This TCR beta chain is drawn from a study of beta chain features in type 1 diabetes. Overall study findings and caveats: Within each of all four CD4+ subsets, Type 1 diabetes patients had TCRB CDR3s that were moderately but significantly shorter.

About this clone itself: What it binds is unknown.

With 1 base removed from V and 3 bases from J, the gap between germline ends came to 13 bases. The CDR3 runs 14 residues. Germline CDR1 and CDR2: GTSNPN and SVGIG (reference sequence). The isolated RNA, all of it, was reverse transcribed, so expressed TCRB transcripts were what got sequenced. Measured with immunoSEQ multiplex PCR; TCRdb has only the in-frame clones, and not every one. The sample gives approximately 130,000 clones, roughly 17% of which show up once; around 2.5% is in the top ten. The sequence was collected from a man aged 18-30 years with type 1 diabetes. This rearrangement joins TRBV30 to TRBJ2-7; maybe TRBD1 (6 bases). What was sequenced was central memory CD4+ T cells from blood. The CDR3 region has the DNA TGTGCCTGGAGTGGGGCGGACAGACTCTACGAGCAGTACTTC. It yields the protein CAWSGADRLYEQYF. Using reference TRBV30 and TRBJ2-7 for the parts outside the CDR3, the full variable domain is SQTIHQWPATLVQPVGSPLSLECTVEGTSNPNLYWYRQAAGRGLQLLFYSVGIGQISSEVPQNLSASRPQDRQFILSSKKLLLSDSGFYLCAWSGADRLYEQYFGPGTRLTVT.